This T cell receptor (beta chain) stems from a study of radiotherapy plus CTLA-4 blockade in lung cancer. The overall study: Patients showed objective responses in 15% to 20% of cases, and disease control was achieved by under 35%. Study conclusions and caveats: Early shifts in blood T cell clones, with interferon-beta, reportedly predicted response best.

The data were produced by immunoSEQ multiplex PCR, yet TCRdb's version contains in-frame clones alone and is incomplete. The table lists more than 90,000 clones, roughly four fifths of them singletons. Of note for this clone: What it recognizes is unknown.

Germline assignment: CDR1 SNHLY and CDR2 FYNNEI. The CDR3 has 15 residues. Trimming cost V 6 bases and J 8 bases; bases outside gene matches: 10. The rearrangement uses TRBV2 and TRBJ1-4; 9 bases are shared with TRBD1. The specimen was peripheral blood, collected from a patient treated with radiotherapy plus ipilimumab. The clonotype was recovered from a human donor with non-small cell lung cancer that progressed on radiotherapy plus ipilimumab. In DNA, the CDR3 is TGTGCCAGCAGCCCCCCGGGACAGGGAGGGGAAAAACTGTTTTTT. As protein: CASSPPGQGGEKLFF. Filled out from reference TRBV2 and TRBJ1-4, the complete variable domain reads EPEVTQTPSHQVTQMGQEVILRCVPISNHLYFYWYRQILGQKVEFLVSFYNNEISEKSEIFDDQFSVERPDGSNFTLKIRSTKLEDSAMYFCASSPPGQGGEKLFFGSGTQLSVL.